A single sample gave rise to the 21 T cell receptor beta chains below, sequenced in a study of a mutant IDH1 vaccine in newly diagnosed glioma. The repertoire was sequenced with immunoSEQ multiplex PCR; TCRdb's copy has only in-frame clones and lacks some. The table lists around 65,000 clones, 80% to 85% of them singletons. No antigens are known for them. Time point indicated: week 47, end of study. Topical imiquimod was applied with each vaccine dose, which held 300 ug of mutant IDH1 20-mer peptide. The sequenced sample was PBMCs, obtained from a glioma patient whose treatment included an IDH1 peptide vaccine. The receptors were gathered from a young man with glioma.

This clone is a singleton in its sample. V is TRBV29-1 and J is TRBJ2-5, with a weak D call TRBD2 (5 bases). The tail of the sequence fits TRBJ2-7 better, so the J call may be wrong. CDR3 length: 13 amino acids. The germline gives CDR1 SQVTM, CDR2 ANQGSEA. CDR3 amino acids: CSAEGPGPYEQYF. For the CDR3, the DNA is TGCAGCGCCGAGGGTCCAGGCCCCTACGAGCAGTACTTC.

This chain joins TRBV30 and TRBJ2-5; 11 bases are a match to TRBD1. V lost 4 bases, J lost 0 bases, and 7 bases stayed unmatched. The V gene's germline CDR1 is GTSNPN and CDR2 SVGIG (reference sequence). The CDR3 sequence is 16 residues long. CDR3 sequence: CAWNSGTGGYQETQYF. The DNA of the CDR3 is TGTGCCTGGAACTCCGGGACAGGGGGGTACCAAGAGACCCAGTACTTC.

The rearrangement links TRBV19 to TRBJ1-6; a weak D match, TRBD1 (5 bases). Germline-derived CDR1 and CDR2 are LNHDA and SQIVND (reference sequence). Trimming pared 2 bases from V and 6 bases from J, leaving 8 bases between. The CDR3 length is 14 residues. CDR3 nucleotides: TGTGCCAGTAGTATAAGGGGAGGTAATTCACCCCTCCACTTT. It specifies CASSIRGGNSPLHF.

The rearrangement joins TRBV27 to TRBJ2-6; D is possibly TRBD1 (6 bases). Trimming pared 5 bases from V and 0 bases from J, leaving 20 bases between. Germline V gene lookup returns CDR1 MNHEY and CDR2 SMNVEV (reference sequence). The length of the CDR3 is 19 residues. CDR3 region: CASSTVSGTYASGANVLTF. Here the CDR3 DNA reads TGTGCCAGCAGTACCGTCTCCGGGACATACGCCTCTGGGGCCAACGTCCTGACTTTC.

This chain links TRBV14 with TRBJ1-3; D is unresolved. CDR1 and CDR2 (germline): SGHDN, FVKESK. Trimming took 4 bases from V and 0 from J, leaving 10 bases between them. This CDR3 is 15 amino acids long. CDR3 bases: TGTGCCAGCAGCCTTTCTTTTCACTCTGGAAACACCATATATTTT. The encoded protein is CASSLSFHSGNTIYF.

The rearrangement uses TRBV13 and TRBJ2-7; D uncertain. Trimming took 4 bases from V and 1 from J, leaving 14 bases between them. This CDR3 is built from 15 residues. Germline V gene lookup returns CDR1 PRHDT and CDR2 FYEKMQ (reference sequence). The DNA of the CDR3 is TGTGCCAGCAGCTCCCGGCAGTACCTTTCCTACGAGCAGTACTTC. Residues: CASSSRQYLSYEQYF.

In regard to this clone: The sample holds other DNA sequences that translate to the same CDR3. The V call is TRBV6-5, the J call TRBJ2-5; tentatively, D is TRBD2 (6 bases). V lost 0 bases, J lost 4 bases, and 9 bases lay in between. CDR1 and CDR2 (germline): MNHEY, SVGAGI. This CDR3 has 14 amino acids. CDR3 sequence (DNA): TGTGCCAGCAGTTACTCCTCCGGGGGAGAGACCCAGTACTTC. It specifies CASSYSSGGETQYF.

CDR3 amino acids: CASSLPTGGVEAFF. The CDR3 DNA follows: TGCGCCAGCAGCCTCCCGACAGGAGGGGTTGAAGCTTTCTTT. This chain connects TRBV4-1 to TRBJ1-1; a possible D gene is TRBD1 (6 bases). Germline V gene sequence: CDR1 MGHRA, CDR2 YSYEKL. V dropped 4 bases and J dropped 7 bases, with 16 bases sitting between them. This CDR3 region has 14 residues.

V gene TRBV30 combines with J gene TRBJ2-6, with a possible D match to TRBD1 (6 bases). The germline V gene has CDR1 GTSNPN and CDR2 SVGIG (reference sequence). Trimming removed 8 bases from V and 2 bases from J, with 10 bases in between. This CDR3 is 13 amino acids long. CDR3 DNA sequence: TGTGCCACTAGGACAGCTGGGGCCAACGTCCTGACTTTC. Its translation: CATRTAGANVLTF.

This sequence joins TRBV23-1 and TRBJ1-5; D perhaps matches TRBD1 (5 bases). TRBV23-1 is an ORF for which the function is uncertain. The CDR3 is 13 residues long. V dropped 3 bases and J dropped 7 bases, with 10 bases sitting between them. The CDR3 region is CASSHGGAQPQHF. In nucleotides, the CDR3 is TGCGCCAGCAGTCATGGAGGGGCACAGCCCCAGCATTTT.

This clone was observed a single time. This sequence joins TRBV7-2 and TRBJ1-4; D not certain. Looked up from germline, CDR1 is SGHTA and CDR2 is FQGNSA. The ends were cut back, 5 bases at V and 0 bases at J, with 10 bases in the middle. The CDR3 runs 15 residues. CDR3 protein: CASSPGPTTNEKLFF. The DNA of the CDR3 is TGTGCCAGCAGCCCAGGCCCCACAACTAATGAAAAACTGTTTTTT.

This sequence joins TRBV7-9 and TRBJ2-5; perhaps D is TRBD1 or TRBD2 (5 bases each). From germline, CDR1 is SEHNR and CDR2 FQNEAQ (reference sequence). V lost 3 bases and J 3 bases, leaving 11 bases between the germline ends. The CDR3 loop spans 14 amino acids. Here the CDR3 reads CASSFPGPEETQYF. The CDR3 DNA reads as TGTGCCAGCAGCTTTCCGGGACCCGAAGAGACCCAGTACTTC.

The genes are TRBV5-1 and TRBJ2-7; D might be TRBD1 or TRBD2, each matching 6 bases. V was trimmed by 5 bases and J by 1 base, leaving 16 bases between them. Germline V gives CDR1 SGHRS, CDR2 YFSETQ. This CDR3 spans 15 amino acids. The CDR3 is CASRPAGGASYEQYF. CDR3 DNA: TGCGCCAGCAGACCGGCCGGGGGCGCGTCCTACGAGCAGTACTTC. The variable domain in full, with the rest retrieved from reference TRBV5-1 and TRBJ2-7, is KAGVTQTPRYLIKTRGQQVTLSCSPISGHRSVSWYQQTPGQGLQFLFEYFSETQRNKGNFPGRFSGRQFSNSRSEMNVSTLELGDSALYLCASRPAGGASYEQYFGPGTRLTVT.

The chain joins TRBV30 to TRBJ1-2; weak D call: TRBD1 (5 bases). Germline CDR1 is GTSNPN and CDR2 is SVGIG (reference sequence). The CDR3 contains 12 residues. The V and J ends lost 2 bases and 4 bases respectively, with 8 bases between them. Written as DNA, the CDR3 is TGTGCCTGGAGTAACCAGGGCTATGGCTACACCTTC. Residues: CAWSNQGYGYTF.

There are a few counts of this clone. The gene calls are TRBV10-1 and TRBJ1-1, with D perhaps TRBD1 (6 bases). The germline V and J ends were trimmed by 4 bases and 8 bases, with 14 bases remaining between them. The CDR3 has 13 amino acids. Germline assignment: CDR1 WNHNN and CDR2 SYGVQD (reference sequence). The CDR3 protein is CASSGGGLREAFF. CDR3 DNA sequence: TGCGCCAGCAGTGGAGGGGGGCTCCGCGAAGCTTTCTTT.

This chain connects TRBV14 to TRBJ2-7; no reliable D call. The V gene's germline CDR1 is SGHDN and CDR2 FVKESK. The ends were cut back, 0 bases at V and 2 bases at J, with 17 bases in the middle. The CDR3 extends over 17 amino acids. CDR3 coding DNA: TGTGCCAGCAGCCAAGACCCCTACGCCAGCGCGCCCTACGAGCAGTACTTC. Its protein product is CASSQDPYASAPYEQYF.

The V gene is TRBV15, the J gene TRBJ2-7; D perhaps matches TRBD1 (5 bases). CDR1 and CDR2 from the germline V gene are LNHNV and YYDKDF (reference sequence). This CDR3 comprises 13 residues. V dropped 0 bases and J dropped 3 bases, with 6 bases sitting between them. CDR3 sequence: CATSRDRVYEQYF. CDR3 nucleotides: TGTGCCACCAGCAGAGACAGGGTCTACGAGCAGTACTTC.

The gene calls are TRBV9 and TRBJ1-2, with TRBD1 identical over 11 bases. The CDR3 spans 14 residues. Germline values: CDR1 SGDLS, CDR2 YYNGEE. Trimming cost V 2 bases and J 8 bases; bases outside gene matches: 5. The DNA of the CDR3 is TGTGCCAGCAGCGTGGGGACAGGGGGTACAGGCTACACCTTC. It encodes CASSVGTGGTGYTF. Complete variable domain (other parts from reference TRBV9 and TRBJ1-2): DSGVTQTPKHLITATGQRVTLRCSPRSGDLSVYWYQQSLDQGLQFLIQYYNGEERAKGNILERFSAQQFPDLHSELNLSSLELGDSALYFCASSVGTGGTGYTFGSGTRLTVV.

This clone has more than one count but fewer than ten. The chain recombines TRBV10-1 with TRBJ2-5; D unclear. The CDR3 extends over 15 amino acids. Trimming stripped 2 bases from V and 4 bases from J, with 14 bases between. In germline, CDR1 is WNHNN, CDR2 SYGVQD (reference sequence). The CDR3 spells CASSEQATPGETQYF. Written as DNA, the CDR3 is TGCGCCAGCAGTGAGCAGGCGACCCCGGGAGAGACCCAGTACTTC.

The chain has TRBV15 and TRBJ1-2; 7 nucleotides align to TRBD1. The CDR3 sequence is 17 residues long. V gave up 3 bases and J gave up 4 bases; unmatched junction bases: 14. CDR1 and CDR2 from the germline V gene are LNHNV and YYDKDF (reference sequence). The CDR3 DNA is TGTGCCACCAGCAGGCCGGGACAGTTAATGCTCGGCTATGGCTACACCTTC. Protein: CATSRPGQLMLGYGYTF.

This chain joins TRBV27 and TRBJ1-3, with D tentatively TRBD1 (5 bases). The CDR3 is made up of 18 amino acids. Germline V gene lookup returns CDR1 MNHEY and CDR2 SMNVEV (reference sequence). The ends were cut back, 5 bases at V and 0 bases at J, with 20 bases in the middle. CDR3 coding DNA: TGTGCCAGCAGTCCGGGACGGTCCCCGCCTGGCTCTGGAAACACCATATATTTT. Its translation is CASSPGRSPPGSGNTIYF.